These 11 T cell receptor beta chains share one sample of origin, sequenced in a study of shared T cell receptors in the human thymus. Only in-frame clones appear in the TCRdb table, and some are missing; sequencing was by immunoSEQ multiplex PCR. The sample lists hundreds of thousands of clones, around nine tenths occurring once. This sample was also put to use in a study of human thymus T cells.

The specimen was thymocytes. Receptors were obtained from a boy under two years old with a congenital heart defect.

The V call is TRBV4-3, the J call TRBJ1-5, with TRBD1 as a possible D gene (5 bases). V was cut by 1 base and J by 0 bases, with 13 bases left in between. The CDR3 has 17 residues. CDR1 and CDR2 from the germline V gene are LGHNA and YSLEER. CDR3 amino acids: CASSQVRTGDSNQPQHF. CDR3 in DNA: TGCGCCAGCAGCCAAGTAAGGACGGGGGATAGCAATCAGCCCCAGCATTTT.

This chain links TRBV7-9 with TRBJ1-4; TRBD1 aligns across 7 bases. Trimming at V came to 2 bases and at J to 8 bases, leaving 5 bases not matched to a gene. Looked up from germline, CDR1 is SEHNR and CDR2 is FQNEAQ (reference sequence). This CDR3 region has 14 residues. CDR3 protein: CASSLYRGGEKLFF. CDR3 nucleotide sequence: TGTGCCAGCAGCTTATACAGGGGTGGCGAAAAACTGTTTTTT.

CDR3 region: CASSQEGQAQGGTLREQYF. In DNA form, the CDR3 reads TGCGCCAGCAGCCAAGAAGGCCAGGCCCAAGGAGGGACGCTACGAGAGCAGTACTTC. The rearrangement joins TRBV4-1 to TRBJ2-7, with a possible D match to TRBD2 (6 bases). V dropped 0 bases and J dropped 7 bases, with 28 bases sitting between them. Germline-derived CDR1 and CDR2 are MGHRA and YSYEKL. The CDR3 spans 19 residues.

The V and J genes are TRBV5-4 and TRBJ1-2; tentative D call: TRBD1 (5 bases). V was trimmed by 4 bases and J by 4 bases, leaving 8 bases between them. The CDR3 runs 12 residues. From germline, CDR1 is SGHNT and CDR2 YYREEE (reference sequence). The CDR3 sequence is CASSPDTYGYTF. The CDR3 DNA sequence: TGTGCCAGCAGCCCGGACACCTATGGCTACACCTTC.

The chain employs TRBV4-1 and TRBJ2-3, with a tentative D call TRBD1 (7 bases). CDR1 and CDR2 (germline): MGHRA, YSYEKL. This CDR3 has 18 amino acids. V was cut by 0 bases and J by 3 bases, with 19 bases left in between. CDR3 sequence: CASSQDWGASRGTDTQYF. The CDR3 coding sequence is TGCGCCAGCAGCCAAGATTGGGGGGCTAGCAGGGGGACAGATACGCAGTATTTT.

V is TRBV6-6 and J is TRBJ2-5; D might be TRBD2 (5 bases). From germline, CDR1 is MNHNY and CDR2 SVGAGI (reference sequence). This CDR3 is built from 15 residues. V was pared by 5 bases and J by 2 bases, with 15 bases between. CDR3 in amino acids: CASSRPTGEQETQYF. CDR3 sequence (DNA): TGTGCCAGCAGTCGACCGACCGGGGAGCAAGAGACCCAGTACTTC.

The gene calls are TRBV15 and TRBJ2-7, with 9 bases lining up with TRBD1. V was clipped by 4 bases and J by 5 bases; unmatched bases: 15. Germline CDR1 and CDR2: LNHNV and YYDKDF (reference sequence). This CDR3 is 17 amino acids long. The CDR3 region has the DNA TGTGCCACCAGCAAACGGACAGGGGAGCTTCGCATCCACGAGCAGTACTTC. As protein: CATSKRTGELRIHEQYF.

This rearrangement joins TRBV5-1 to TRBJ2-2; the match to TRBD2 covers 10 bases. Germline values: CDR1 SGHRS, CDR2 YFSETQ. The CDR3 is 18 residues long. The V gene end was trimmed by 1 base and the J gene end by 0 bases; junction bases not matched to a gene: 6. The DNA of the CDR3 is TGCGCCAGCAGCTTGCCAGTGACTAGCGGGCCGAACACCGGGGAGCTGTTTTTT. Translation gives CASSLPVTSGPNTGELFF.

The chain links TRBV12-5 to TRBJ2-2; 13 nucleotides match TRBD2. Germline CDR1 is LGHNT and CDR2 is FRNRAP. The V gene end was trimmed by 4 bases and the J gene end by 0 bases; junction bases not matched to a gene: 11. CDR3 length: 20 amino acids. The CDR3 is CASGSRTSGSPGSNTGELFF. The CDR3 nucleotides are TGTGCTAGTGGTTCACGGACTAGCGGGAGCCCCGGATCGAACACCGGGGAGCTGTTTTTT.

The V and J genes are TRBV11-3 and TRBJ2-3; a weak D match, TRBD2 (6 bases). Germline assignment: CDR1 SGHNT and CDR2 YENEEA. V was cut by 3 bases and J by 3 bases, with 16 bases left in between. The CDR3 has 16 residues. The DNA for the CDR3 is TGTGCCAGCAGCTTCGCGGAAACGGGAGTGACAGATACGCAGTATTTT. The encoded protein is CASSFAETGVTDTQYF.

This clone has a handful of counts. The chain links TRBV9 to TRBJ1-4; D is undetermined. The CDR3 totals 15 residues. Looked up from germline, CDR1 is SGDLS and CDR2 is YYNGEE. The germline V and J ends were trimmed by 0 bases and 7 bases, with 13 bases remaining between them. CDR3 sequence: CASSVGGMGGEKLFF. The CDR3 DNA sequence: TGTGCCAGCAGCGTAGGAGGGATGGGTGGTGAAAAACTGTTTTTT.